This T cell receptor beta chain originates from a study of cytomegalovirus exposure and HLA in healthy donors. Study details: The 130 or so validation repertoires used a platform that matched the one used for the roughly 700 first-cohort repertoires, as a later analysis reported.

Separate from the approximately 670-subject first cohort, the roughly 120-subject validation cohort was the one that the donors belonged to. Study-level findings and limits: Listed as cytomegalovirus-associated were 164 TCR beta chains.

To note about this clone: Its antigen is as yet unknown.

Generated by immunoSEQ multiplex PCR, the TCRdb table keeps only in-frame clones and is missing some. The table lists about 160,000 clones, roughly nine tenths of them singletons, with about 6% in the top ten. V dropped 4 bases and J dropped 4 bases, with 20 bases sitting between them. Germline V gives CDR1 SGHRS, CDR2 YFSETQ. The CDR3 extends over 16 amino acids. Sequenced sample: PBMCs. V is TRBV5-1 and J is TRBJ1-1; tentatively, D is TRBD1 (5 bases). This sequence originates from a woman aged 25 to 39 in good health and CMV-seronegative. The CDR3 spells CASSTISGREGTEAFF. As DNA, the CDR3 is TGCGCCAGCAGCACCATATCAGGCAGGGAAGGCACTGAAGCTTTCTTT.